Below, 30 T cell receptor beta chains from the same sample are listed, as sequenced in a study of T cell responses to AZD1222 COVID-19 vaccine. Assay: immunoSEQ multiplex PCR; the TCRdb copy retains only in-frame clones and omits some. The table has 150,000 or so clones, around 90% seen once. Source: peripheral blood, taken on day 0 of AZD1222 vaccination. These receptors all stem from an adult in good health.

The rearrangement links TRBV7-8 to TRBJ1-6; a weak D match, TRBD1 (5 bases). The CDR3 runs 13 residues. Germline-derived CDR1 and CDR2 are SGHVS and FQNEAQ. Trimming took 7 bases from V and 3 from J, leaving 7 bases between them. The CDR3 spells CASTTDYNSPLHF. In nucleotides, the CDR3 is TGTGCCAGCACGACAGACTATAATTCACCCCTCCACTTT.

The chain employs TRBV6-1 and TRBJ1-5, with TRBD1 matching over 9 bases. From germline, CDR1 is MNHNS and CDR2 SASEGT. The CDR3 has 16 residues. Losses at the gene ends were 2 bases for V and 6 bases for J; bases not matched to a gene: 8. For the CDR3, the DNA is TGTGCCAGCAGTGAACTCGGACAGGGGCTCGGTCAGCCCCAGCATTTT. Amino acids: CASSELGQGLGQPQHF.

As concerns this clone: An end of the junction does not agree with germline; a read error may underlie this. The V and J genes are TRBV28 and TRBJ2-7; a weak D match, TRBD2 (5 bases). The CDR3 length is 11 residues. The germline V gene has CDR1 MDHEN and CDR2 SYDVKM. DNA for the CDR3: TGTGCCGGCAGTCGGAGGCACGAGCAGTACTTC. It encodes CAGSRRHEQYF.

The chain links TRBV5-6 to TRBJ2-5; perhaps TRBD2 as D (7 bases). The CDR3 spans 13 residues. Germline-derived CDR1 and CDR2 are SGHDT and YYEEEE. Deletions cut 7 bases from V and 5 bases from J, with 15 bases between. The chain's CDR3 is CASASGGGETQYF. The CDR3 region has the DNA TGTGCCAGCGCTAGCGGAGGGGGGGAGACCCAGTACTTC.

This clone was seen once. V is TRBV3-1 (or the pseudogene TRBV3-2) and J is TRBJ2-7; D is unresolved. Trimming shortened V by 0 bases and J by 3 bases, and 6 bases separated the two germline ends. The germline V gene encodes CDR1 LGHDT and CDR2 YNNKEL (reference sequence). The CDR3 sequence is 13 residues long. CDR3 sequence reads: CASSQDPYYEQYF. CDR3 DNA: TGTGCCAGCAGCCAAGACCCATACTACGAGCAGTACTTC.

J is TRBJ1-2 and V is TRBV20-1; no clear D gene. Per the germline V gene, CDR1 is DFQATT and CDR2 is SNEGSKA (reference sequence). The CDR3 runs 11 residues. Trimming removed 6 bases at V and 7 bases at J, with 12 bases between. Here the CDR3 reads CSAPLTTGYTF. The CDR3 DNA is TGCAGTGCGCCCTTGACCACTGGCTACACCTTC.

The chain uses TRBV30 and TRBJ2-7, with D perhaps TRBD1 (5 bases). The V gene lost 0 bases and the J gene lost 0 bases, with 9 bases spanning the gap. The CDR3 spans 14 residues. CDR1 and CDR2 from the germline V gene are GTSNPN and SVGIG (reference sequence). CDR3 loop: CAWSVRGSSYEQYF. CDR3 bases: TGTGCCTGGAGTGTAAGGGGAAGCTCCTACGAGCAGTACTTC.

The chain is built from TRBV27 and TRBJ2-7; D gene unclear. CDR3 length: 17 amino acids. Germline-derived CDR1 and CDR2 are MNHEY and SMNVEV (reference sequence). The ends were cut back, 2 bases at V and 4 bases at J, with 21 bases in the middle. CDR3 coding DNA: TGTGCCAGCAGTTTAAGGGCCGGGTCTTCACGAGGTTACGAGCAGTACTTC. The encoded protein is CASSLRAGSSRGYEQYF.

The V call is TRBV9, the J call TRBJ2-5; D gene unclear. V was clipped by 4 bases and J by 7 bases, with 17 bases between them. Germline V gene lookup returns CDR1 SGDLS and CDR2 YYNGEE. The CDR3 sequence is 14 residues long. The CDR3 nucleotides are TGTGCCAGCAGCACGTACTCGTCCCTGGGGACCCAGTACTTC. Amino acid sequence: CASSTYSSLGTQYF.

The rearrangement uses TRBV7-2 and TRBJ2-7; 8 bases are shared with TRBD1. The V gene end was trimmed by 2 bases and the J gene end by 4 bases; junction bases not matched to a gene: 7. The V gene's germline CDR1 is SGHTA and CDR2 FQGNSA. The CDR3 has 15 residues. CDR3 protein: CASSLTPGGGYEQYF. The CDR3 nucleotides read TGTGCCAGCAGCTTAACACCAGGGGGCGGGTACGAGCAGTACTTC.

The V gene is TRBV6-5, the J gene TRBJ1-1; 8 positions agree with TRBD1. V shed 5 bases, J shed 1 base, and the junction held 6 bases outside the gene matches. The CDR3 is made up of 15 amino acids. Germline CDR1 is MNHEY and CDR2 is SVGAGI. The CDR3 loop reads CASSRSGTGNTEAFF. The CDR3 DNA reads as TGTGCCAGCAGTAGATCCGGGACAGGGAACACTGAAGCTTTCTTT.

J is TRBJ1-1 and V is TRBV28; TRBD1 agrees at 9 bases. V lost 6 bases and J lost 1; bases outside the gene matches: 12. Germline V lookup: CDR1 MDHEN, CDR2 SYDVKM. This CDR3 region has 17 residues. The CDR3 nucleotides read TGTGCCAGCAGCCTACCGGGACAGGGAGGGAAGAACACTGAAGCTTTCTTT. Translating it yields CASSLPGQGGKNTEAFF.

The rearrangement links TRBV27 to TRBJ2-2; 7 bases line up with TRBD2. Germline loops: CDR1 MNHEY, CDR2 SMNVEV (reference sequence). The CDR3 loop spans 17 amino acids. The V gene end was trimmed by 7 bases and the J gene end by 5 bases; junction bases not matched to a gene: 16. Here the CDR3 reads CASIARTDGRRTGELFF. In DNA, the CDR3 is TGTGCCAGCATCGCCCGGACGGACGGGAGGAGGACCGGGGAGCTGTTTTTT.

The J gene is TRBJ2-1, the V gene TRBV7-8; TRBD2 matches 11 bases. CDR1 and CDR2 (germline): SGHVS, FQNEAQ. The CDR3 has 15 amino acids. The V and J ends lost 4 bases and 4 bases, in that order; junction bases with no gene match: 3. The CDR3: CASSWGTSGYNEQFF. The CDR3 bases are TGTGCCAGCAGCTGGGGGACTAGCGGATACAATGAGCAGTTCTTC. Together with reference TRBV7-8 and TRBJ2-1, the CDR3 gives the full variable domain: GAGVSQSPRYKVAKRGQDVALRCDPISGHVSLFWYQQALGQGPEFLTYFQNEAQLDKSGLPSDRFFAERPEGSVSTLKIQRTQQEDSAVYLCASSWGTSGYNEQFFGPGTRLTVL.

The chain joins TRBV12-3 or TRBV12-4 to TRBJ2-7; D unclear. The CDR3 totals 13 residues. V dropped 0 bases and J dropped 4 bases, with 7 bases sitting between them. DNA for the CDR3: TGTGCCAGCAGTTTAGCGGGTACTTACGAGCAGTACGTC. This sequence encodes CASSLAGTYEQYV.

This clone has just one count. The V call is TRBV6-1, the J call TRBJ2-7, with D possibly matching TRBD2 (5 bases). V dropped 5 bases and J dropped 0 bases, with 14 bases sitting between them. In germline, CDR1 is MNHNS, CDR2 SASEGT. The CDR3 is made up of 15 amino acids. The DNA for the CDR3 is TGTGCCAGCAGTCGGATCTCTACTAGCTCCTACGAGCAGTACTTC. Its translation is CASSRISTSSYEQYF.

Points on this clone: Different DNA sequences within this sample yield the same CDR3. Here the CDR3 DNA reads TGTGCCAGTAGTGCCGGGACAGTTAGCAATCAGCCCCAGCATTTT. This codes for CASSAGTVSNQPQHF. The chain uses TRBV19 and TRBJ1-5, with TRBD1 matching over 7 bases. Germline CDR1 LNHDA, CDR2 SQIVND (reference sequence). The junction had 4 bases not matched to a gene; V was cut back by 5 bases and J by 0 bases. The CDR3 consists of 15 residues.

The sample holds one count of this clone. The rearrangement links TRBV6-1 to TRBJ1-1, with D uncertain. The CDR3 covers 16 residues. Germline lookup yields CDR1 MNHNS and CDR2 SASEGT. Trimming cost V 2 bases and J 6 bases, with 19 bases left between them. In DNA form, the CDR3 reads TGTGCCAGCAGTGAATGGGTTACCCGCAGTCCCTCTGAAGCTTTCTTT. Residues: CASSEWVTRSPSEAFF.

The rearrangement joins TRBV7-2 to TRBJ2-3; 7 bases are a match to TRBD2. Germline V lookup: CDR1 SGHTA, CDR2 FQGNSA. J gave up 0 bases and V 5 bases, and 8 bases lay outside the gene matches. CDR3 length: 16 amino acids. The CDR3 region is CASSLQSGTSTDTQYF. The DNA for the CDR3 is TGTGCCAGCAGCCTCCAGAGCGGGACCAGCACAGATACGCAGTATTTT.

The chain employs TRBV6-5 and TRBJ1-6; unclear D gene. The CDR3 covers 12 residues. The V end was cut by 6 bases, the J end by 8 bases, with 8 bases between. CDR1 is MNHEY, CDR2 SVGAGI, per germline. CDR3 DNA sequence: TGTGCCAGCAGGAGACGTGATTCACCCCTCCACTTT. This gives the protein CASRRRDSPLHF.

The table lists this clone with a few counts. The rearrangement joins TRBV5-1 to TRBJ1-4; the match to TRBD1 covers 8 bases. In germline, CDR1 is SGHRS, CDR2 YFSETQ. The CDR3 extends over 14 amino acids. J was trimmed by 8 bases and V by 4 bases; bases with no gene match: 7. CDR3 amino acids: CASSRTGLEEKLFF. CDR3 nucleotide sequence: TGCGCCAGCAGCCGGACAGGGTTGGAAGAAAAACTGTTTTTT. Supplemented by reference TRBV5-1 and TRBJ1-4, the full variable domain reads KAGVTQTPRYLIKTRGQQVTLSCSPISGHRSVSWYQQTPGQGLQFLFEYFSETQRNKGNFPGRFSGRQFSNSRSEMNVSTLELGDSALYLCASSRTGLEEKLFFGSGTQLSVL.

The chain carries TRBV30 and TRBJ1-4, with 10 bases fitting TRBD1. The CDR3 has 14 residues. Per germline, CDR1 GTSNPN and CDR2 SVGIG (reference sequence). J was trimmed by 8 bases and V by 3 bases; bases with no gene match: 6. The DNA for the CDR3 is TGTGCCTGGAGCAAGACAGGGGGCAAAGAAAAACTGTTTTTT. Protein product: CAWSKTGGKEKLFF. The full variable domain, with the rest looked up from reference TRBV30 and TRBJ1-4, is SQTIHQWPATLVQPVGSPLSLECTVEGTSNPNLYWYRQAAGRGLQLLFYSVGIGQISSEVPQNLSASRPQDRQFILSSKKLLLSDSGFYLCAWSKTGGKEKLFFGSGTQLSVL.

This chain connects TRBV18 to TRBJ2-1; weak D call: TRBD2 (7 bases). Looked up from germline, CDR1 is KGHSH and CDR2 is LQKENI. The CDR3 runs 13 residues. V was cut by 3 bases and J by 9 bases, with 12 bases left in between. The CDR3 nucleotides read TGTGCCAGCTCACCGGGGGGGGCGGGTGAGCAGTTCTTC. Its translation is CASSPGGAGEQFF.

The CDR3 is CASRWTGGNGYTF. CDR3 nucleotides: TGTGCCAGCAGATGGACAGGGGGCAATGGCTACACCTTC. This rearrangement joins TRBV27 to TRBJ1-2; the match to TRBD1 covers 11 bases. CDR3 length: 13 residues. Trimming removed 6 bases from V and 6 bases from J; junction bases left unmatched: 3. In germline, CDR1 is MNHEY, CDR2 SMNVEV (reference sequence).

The sample holds a few counts of this clone. The chain combines TRBV5-1 with TRBJ2-1, with a tentative D call TRBD2 (6 bases). Trimming stripped 4 bases from V and 4 bases from J, with 15 bases between. The V gene's germline CDR1 is SGHRS and CDR2 YFSETQ. The CDR3 is 15 amino acids. This CDR3 is CASSTKRGLYNEQFF. The CDR3 DNA follows: TGCGCCAGCAGCACTAAGCGCGGACTATACAATGAGCAGTTCTTC.

The rearrangement joins TRBV10-1 to TRBJ2-2; D possibly corresponds to TRBD2 (5 bases). The CDR3 covers 15 residues. Germline values: CDR1 WNHNN, CDR2 SYGVQD (reference sequence). V was shortened by 0 bases and J by 6 bases, with 11 bases between the two germline ends. CDR3: CASSESRLPPGELFF. For the CDR3, the DNA is TGCGCCAGCAGTGAGTCCCGACTACCCCCCGGGGAGCTGTTTTTT.

The chain is built from TRBV7-6 and TRBJ2-2; 10 bases match TRBD2. The CDR3 runs to 16 residues. Germline CDR1 is SGHVS and CDR2 is FNYEAQ. V dropped 1 base and J dropped 6; count of bases not matched to a gene: 5. CDR3 sequence (DNA): TGTGCCAGCAGCTTAGAGGGACTAGCGATCGCCGGGGAGCTGTTTTTT. The encoded protein is CASSLEGLAIAGELFF.

Details on this clone: Other DNA variants within this sample encode the same CDR3. CDR3 residues: CASSLGWSDTEAFF. The CDR3 bases are TGCGCCAGCAGCTTGGGATGGTCAGACACTGAAGCTTTCTTT. The V gene is TRBV5-1, the J gene TRBJ1-1; no reliable D call. Germline CDR1 reads SGHRS; CDR2 reads YFSETQ. V was trimmed by 0 bases and J by 3 bases, leaving 9 bases between them. This CDR3 has 14 amino acids.

The chain employs TRBV19 and TRBJ2-2; 9 nucleotides match TRBD1. In germline, CDR1 is LNHDA, CDR2 SQIVND (reference sequence). Trimming removed 5 bases from V and 0 bases from J; junction bases left unmatched: 4. The CDR3 runs 16 residues. The CDR3 sequence is CASSGTGGSNTGELFF. The CDR3, as DNA: TGTGCCAGTAGTGGCACAGGGGGCTCGAACACCGGGGAGCTGTTTTTT.

This chain connects TRBV7-2 to TRBJ2-7; 11 bases map to TRBD1. The junction had 10 bases not matched to a gene; V was cut back by 6 bases and J by 6 bases. The length of the CDR3 is 15 residues. In germline, CDR1 is SGHTA, CDR2 FQGNSA. The chain's CDR3 is CASRHGQGARGEQYF. DNA of the CDR3: TGTGCCAGCAGACACGGACAGGGGGCGAGAGGCGAGCAGTACTTC.